This T cell receptor beta chain was sequenced for a study of shared T cell receptors in the human thymus listed by TCRdb under 2021. Regarding the research as a whole: The study examined how self-reactive, shared T-cell receptor alpha chains are generated in the human thymus.

As concerns this clone: It lacks a known antigen. No much larger clonotype is one base removed from it; base qualities were not supplied.

Library preparation used the immunoSEQ multiplex PCR assay. TCRdb obtained this table from immuneACCESS and retained in-frame rearrangements with V and J assigned. These tables miss some clones; where compared with another copy, unresolved V genes account for less than half of the shortfall, and the remainder is unexplained. Recorded for this sample are roughly 710,000 clones; over 75% of them occurred a single time. The ten largest make up 0.008% to 0.011% of the sample. The CDR3 has 14 amino acids, counting the end cysteine and phenylalanine. The retained sequence is limited to the CDR3, 42 bases, with the frame set at the first base. V loses 3 bases of germline sequence and J loses 1 base, and the interval between the two ends is 8 bases. The germline V gene provides CDR1 SNHLY and CDR2 FYNNEI. In addition, the sample was reused for a study of human thymus T cells. The second study's authors report: Donors were immunologically healthy infants undergoing open corrective cardiac surgery for congenital heart defects in Finland. Thymus tissue was obtained as surgical resects removed during corrective cardiac surgery. Biased V and J gene segment usage appeared to be present in both thymic and peripheral blood repertoires. Highly overlapping thymic TCR repertoires among unrelated individuals were reported in the related research. The study described the TCR alpha and beta repertoires in under 10 infant thymus samples and a handful of matching peripheral blood samples. The cohort included about 6 male and a couple of female infants, with donor ages spanning 7 to 244 days. Thymocytes were mechanically released from the tissue and were stored as pellets of about 9-33 million cells at -70 degrees C. A QIAsymphony instrument was used to extract genomic DNA from frozen cell pellets. TCRB and TCRAD loci were amplified from a standardized quantity of quality-controlled genomic DNA using the immunoSEQ multiplex PCR assay. The V(D)J region was spanned by amplicons of a length sufficient to cover the CDR3 and to identify V and J genes. The amplicons were sequenced on an Illumina platform via the commercial immunoSEQ service. Corrections for primer bias and sequencing errors followed previously described methods, while TCRAD and TCRB definitions were based on the IMGT database. immunoSEQ Analyzer 3.0 and VDJTools were used for repertoire analysis, which covered basic statistics, V/J segment usage, diversity estimates, rarefaction and pairwise overlap. To estimate diversity, the Chao1, ChaoE, Efron-Thisted, Shannon and inverse Simpson indices were applied, and diversity was also estimated on datasets down-sampled to the smallest sample. Repertoire overlap was determined by strict matching of CDR3 nucleotide sequence, V gene and J gene, and Jaccard-based multidimensional scaling clustering was applied. On average, thymus samples gave roughly 740,000 unique TCRB clonotypes, whereas blood samples gave 75,000 to 85,000.

This clonotype originated in a girl under three years old with a congenital heart defect. Donor details come from another sample of the same person, matched by shared clones. The V and J genes are TRBV2 and TRBJ2-3; TRBD1 could be the D gene, as 7 bases match. The specimen was thymocytes. In nucleotide form, the sequence is TGTGCCAGCAGTGACAGGGGGGGCACAGATACGCAGTATTTT. This gives the protein CASSDRGGTDTQYF.